The 20 T cell receptor beta chains listed next were all sequenced from one sample in a study of graft-versus-host responses after intestinal transplantation. Assay used: immunoSEQ multiplex PCR; TCRdb lists only in-frame clones, some missing. The sample lists approximately 97,000 clones; 91% were seen once. These receptors have no identified antigens. The sequenced sample was unstimulated CD4+ T cells sorted from spleen or lymph node cells, obtained before transplant. These receptor sequences come from a human donor who was the organ donor for an intestinal transplant.

The chain has TRBV19 and TRBJ1-6; D gene uncertain. CDR1 and CDR2 from the germline V gene are LNHDA and SQIVND (reference sequence). The V end lost 5 bases, the J end lost 9 bases, and 8 bases lay between the germline ends. This CDR3 is built from 12 residues. The CDR3 coding sequence is TGTGCCAGTAGTCTCCGGAGTTCACCCCTCCACTTT. Encoded protein: CASSLRSSPLHF.

This chain links TRBV7-2 with TRBJ1-1; a possible D gene is TRBD1 (6 bases). Germline CDR1 is SGHTA and CDR2 is FQGNSA. The CDR3 has 13 amino acids. Trimming took 8 bases from V and 7 from J, leaving 17 bases between them. CDR3 sequence (DNA): TGTGCCAGCGGCCGATGGGGGGGCATTGAAGCTTTCTTT. Its translation: CASGRWGGIEAFF.

This sequence joins TRBV4-2 and TRBJ1-2; possible D gene TRBD1, 6 bases. The length of the CDR3 is 14 residues. Germline CDR1 reads LGHNA; CDR2 reads YNFKEQ. Trimming removed 0 bases at V and 8 bases at J, with 13 bases between. The CDR3 coding sequence is TGTGCCAGCAGCCAAGATAGGGGGTCTCGAGGCTACACCTTC. Translating gives CASSQDRGSRGYTF.

The chain carries TRBV4-1 and TRBJ1-1, with D hard to call. V was shortened by 4 bases and J by 1 base, with 16 bases between the two germline ends. The germline gives CDR1 MGHRA, CDR2 YSYEKL. The CDR3 runs to 16 residues. The CDR3 sequence is CASSLSTDTRNTEAFF. In DNA, the CDR3 is TGCGCCAGCAGCCTGTCAACCGACACGAGGAACACTGAAGCTTTCTTT.

The count of this clone is one. This chain joins TRBV30 and TRBJ2-4; 7 bases agree with TRBD1. The germline V gene encodes CDR1 GTSNPN and CDR2 SVGIG (reference sequence). Germline trimming cut 1 base from V and 1 base from J; bases unmatched to any gene: 13. The CDR3 covers 18 residues. The DNA for the CDR3 is TGTGCCTGGAGTGACGGGACAGCCCAGAGTAGGGCCAAAAACATTCAGTACTTC. Translated: CAWSDGTAQSRAKNIQYF.

The rearrangement uses TRBV19 and TRBJ1-1, with 9 bases lining up with TRBD1. In germline, CDR1 is LNHDA, CDR2 SQIVND (reference sequence). The CDR3 length is 16 residues. With V trimmed by 3 bases and J by 0 bases, 5 bases remained unmatched. CDR3 DNA: TGTGCCAGTAGTATGGACAGGGGCATGGTGAACACTGAAGCTTTCTTT. Translating it yields CASSMDRGMVNTEAFF.

The V and J genes are TRBV2 and TRBJ2-7, with 8 bases matching TRBD2. The junction had 11 bases not matched to a gene; V was cut back by 7 bases and J by 6 bases. From germline, CDR1 is SNHLY and CDR2 FYNNEI. This CDR3 has 14 residues. CDR3 loop: CASTKHLSGSEQYF. The CDR3 region has the DNA TGTGCCAGCACCAAGCACCTGAGCGGGAGCGAGCAGTACTTC.

This clone was picked up one time. This rearrangement joins TRBV5-8 to TRBJ2-5; no clear D gene. In germline, CDR1 is SGHTS, CDR2 YDEGEE. V was trimmed by 0 bases and J by 1 base, leaving 10 bases between them. CDR3 length: 15 residues. In nucleotides, the CDR3 is TGTGCCAGCAGCTTGGTTCGACTCCTCCAAGAGACCCAGTACTTC. The encoded protein is CASSLVRLLQETQYF. Looking up the rest from reference TRBV5-8 and TRBJ2-5 gives the full variable domain: EAGVTQSPTHLIKTRGQQATLRCSPISGHTSVYWYQQALGLGLQFLLWYDEGEERNRGNFPPRFSGRQFPNYSSELNVNALELEDSALYLCASSLVRLLQETQYFGPGTRLLVL.

The V call is TRBV4-3, the J call TRBJ2-1; D gene ambiguous. The CDR3 is 16 residues long. Per the germline V gene, CDR1 is LGHNA and CDR2 is YSLEER. The V end lost 2 bases, the J end lost 0 bases, and 11 bases lay between the germline ends. The CDR3 loop reads CASSQSRPSSYNEQFF. The CDR3 coding sequence is TGCGCCAGCAGCCAATCTAGGCCTAGCTCCTACAATGAGCAGTTCTTC.

This sequence joins TRBV5-1 and TRBJ1-1, with 9 bases identical to TRBD1. The trim removed 4 bases at V and 0 bases at J, leaving 16 bases unmatched. CDR1 SGHRS and CDR2 YFSETQ come from the germline V gene. This CDR3 contains 19 residues. The CDR3 is CASSQSPGQGQLMNTEAFF. The DNA of the CDR3 is TGCGCCAGCAGCCAGTCCCCGGGACAGGGCCAACTTATGAACACTGAAGCTTTCTTT.

The V gene is TRBV7-9, the J gene TRBJ1-4; D might be TRBD1 (5 bases). The CDR3 has 14 amino acids. Trimming removed 5 bases from V and 4 bases from J, with 11 bases in between. CDR1 and CDR2 (germline): SEHNR, FQNEAQ (reference sequence). CDR3 nucleotide sequence: TGTGCCAGCAGCCGTAACGGGGGTAATGAAAAACTGTTTTTT. It is translated as CASSRNGGNEKLFF. Drawing the rest from reference TRBV7-9 and TRBJ1-4, the complete variable domain is DTGVSQNPRHKITKRGQNVTFRCDPISEHNRLYWYRQTLGQGPEFLTYFQNEAQLEKSRLLSDRFSAERPKGSFSTLEIQRTEQGDSAMYLCASSRNGGNEKLFFGSGTQLSVL.

The genes are TRBV5-1 and TRBJ2-1; 7 bases line up with TRBD2. CDR3 length: 15 amino acids. Germline CDR1 SGHRS, CDR2 YFSETQ. V trimming: 4 bases; J trimming: 3 bases; junction bases outside the gene matches: 7. The CDR3 loop is CASSAGGSLYNEQFF. DNA for the CDR3: TGCGCCAGCAGCGCCGGGGGGTCCCTCTACAATGAGCAGTTCTTC.

The V gene is TRBV25-1, the J gene TRBJ1-4; no firm D call. This CDR3 contains 16 residues. V was cut by 3 bases and J by 0 bases, with 11 bases left in between. CDR1 is MGHDK and CDR2 is SYGVNS in the germline V gene. The DNA of the CDR3 is TGTGCCAGCAGTGAGAGGGTCTTGGCAACTAATGAAAAACTGTTTTTT. Translated: CASSERVLATNEKLFF.

The V call is TRBV5-1, the J call TRBJ1-1; no definite D call. Germline V gene lookup returns CDR1 SGHRS and CDR2 YFSETQ. The V end lost 4 bases, the J end lost 0 bases, and 19 bases lay between the germline ends. The length of the CDR3 is 17 residues. In nucleotides, the CDR3 is TGCGCCAGCAGCGGTGTCGGGCGGGCAGTCTTGAACACTGAAGCTTTCTTT. Its protein product is CASSGVGRAVLNTEAFF.

The V gene is TRBV7-2, the J gene TRBJ1-6; 7 bases are shared with TRBD1. Trimming at V came to 5 bases and at J to 4 bases, leaving 5 bases not matched to a gene. Germline-derived CDR1 and CDR2 are SGHTA and FQGNSA. The CDR3 is made up of 15 amino acids. The CDR3 sequence is CASSGTAIYNSPLHF. Written as DNA, the CDR3 is TGTGCCAGCAGCGGGACAGCCATATATAATTCACCCCTCCACTTT. The complete variable domain, with remaining parts taken from reference TRBV7-2 and TRBJ1-6, reads GAGVSQSPSNKVTEKGKDVELRCDPISGHTALYWYRQSLGQGLEFLIYFQGNSAPDKSGLPSDRFSAERTGGSVSTLTIQRTQQEDSAVYLCASSGTAIYNSPLHFGNGTRLTVT.

This chain connects TRBV28 to TRBJ1-2, with TRBD1 matching over 7 bases. CDR3 length equals 15 residues. V lost 5 bases to trimming and J lost 4 bases; unmatched junction nucleotides: 10. Germline-derived CDR1 and CDR2 are MDHEN and SYDVKM. The CDR3 DNA reads as TGTGCCAGCAGTCCATTTGGACAGGTCCGCTATGGCTACACCTTC. Its translation is CASSPFGQVRYGYTF.

J is TRBJ2-6 and V is TRBV25-1; D might be TRBD1 (5 bases). The V end was cut by 3 bases, the J end by 1 base, with 7 bases between. The CDR3 runs 15 residues. The germline gives CDR1 MGHDK, CDR2 SYGVNS. For the CDR3, the DNA is TGTGCCAGCAGTGAGGACACGTCTGGGGCCAACGTCCTGACTTTC. It specifies CASSEDTSGANVLTF.

The chain has TRBV4-1 and TRBJ2-5, with 7 bases lining up with TRBD1. The DNA end is more similar to TRBJ2-7, so the J call may be wrong. Germline CDR1 MGHRA, CDR2 YSYEKL. The CDR3 has 18 amino acids. The CDR3 DNA is TGCGCCAGCAGCCAAGACCAGGCCGGGACAGCCGATTCCTACGAGCAGTACTTC. Translation: CASSQDQAGTADSYEQYF.

CDR3 DNA sequence: TGTGCCAGCAGTGGGGGGGTTGGTTCACCCCTCCACTTT. Residues: CASSGGVGSPLHF. This sequence joins TRBV25-1 and TRBJ1-6; D may be TRBD1 (5 bases). Germline CDR1 reads MGHDK; CDR2 reads SYGVNS. This CDR3 region has 13 residues. V was pared by 4 bases and J by 9 bases, with 10 bases between.

The chain combines TRBV5-1 with TRBJ2-3; 12 nucleotides line up with TRBD2. Germline CDR1 and CDR2: SGHRS and YFSETQ. The CDR3 loop spans 16 amino acids. Losses at the gene ends were 4 bases for V and 5 bases for J; bases not matched to a gene: 8. CDR3 residues: CASSENLAGGRDTQYF. CDR3 nucleotide sequence: TGCGCCAGCAGCGAGAATCTAGCGGGGGGGAGAGATACGCAGTATTTT.